What follows are 9 T cell receptor beta chains derived from one specimen sequenced in a study of cytomegalovirus exposure and HLA in healthy donors. This PCR relied on a set of 60 Vbeta primers and 13 Jbeta primers. The repertoire was sequenced with immunoSEQ multiplex PCR; TCRdb's copy has only in-frame clones and lacks some. There are approximately 88,000 clones in the sample; roughly 73% occur only once, and about 7% lies in the top ten. The sequencing sample was made of PBMCs. The source is a man aged 45 to 65 in good health and CMV-seropositive.

The J gene is TRBJ2-7, the V gene TRBV6-5; tentatively, D is TRBD1 (6 bases). This CDR3 is built from 15 residues. The germline gives CDR1 MNHEY, CDR2 SVGAGI. Trimming left V 0 bases short and J 3 bases short, with 12 bases between. The CDR3 spells CASSYSYRDVYEQYF. As DNA, the CDR3 is TGTGCCAGCAGTTACTCATACAGGGATGTCTACGAGCAGTACTTC.

This sequence joins TRBV9 and TRBJ1-1; the D gene is possibly TRBD1 (6 bases). This CDR3 region has 16 residues. Trimming cost V 4 bases and J 5 bases, with 21 bases left between them. Germline CDR1 is SGDLS and CDR2 is YYNGEE. In DNA form, the CDR3 reads TGTGCCAGCAGCACCTTCGACAGGCCGAGAGGAACTGAAGCTTTCTTT. This sequence encodes CASSTFDRPRGTEAFF.

The chain recombines TRBV14 with TRBJ2-2; 12 positions match TRBD2. The V gene end was trimmed by 6 bases and the J gene end by 0 bases; junction bases not matched to a gene: 2. Per the germline V gene, CDR1 is SGHDN and CDR2 is FVKESK. This CDR3 comprises 16 residues. The CDR3 is CASRPSGGANTGELFF. The CDR3 coding sequence is TGTGCCAGCAGACCTAGCGGGGGGGCGAACACCGGGGAGCTGTTTTTT.

Comment on this clone: One end of the junction does not line up with germline, which may come from a read error. The chain joins TRBV7-9 to TRBJ1-1; D ambiguous. Germline V gene data show CDR1 as SEHNR and CDR2 as FQNEAQ (reference sequence). The length of the CDR3 is 11 residues. The CDR3 loop is CSSSHEGEAFF. The CDR3 DNA reads as TGTTCCAGCAGCCATGAGGGTGAAGCTTTCTTT.

The DNA of the CDR3 is TGTGCCAGCAGAAACCCGGGACAGGGGGGCAATGAGCAGTTCTTC. Protein product: CASRNPGQGGNEQFF. V usage is TRBV4-2 and J usage is TRBJ2-1; 11 positions agree with TRBD1. The V and J ends lost 6 bases and 6 bases, in that order; junction bases with no gene match: 7. The CDR3 sequence is 15 residues long. Per germline, CDR1 LGHNA and CDR2 YNFKEQ.

The chain's CDR3 is CASRSQGPTGELFF. The CDR3 nucleotides are TGTGCCAGCAGGTCCCAGGGGCCCACCGGGGAGCTGTTTTTT. V and J are TRBV7-3 and TRBJ2-2, with D tentatively TRBD1 (6 bases). The CDR3 has 14 amino acids. V dropped 6 bases and J dropped 4 bases, with 12 bases sitting between them. Germline-derived CDR1 and CDR2 are SGHTA and FQGTGA.

The rearrangement uses TRBV18 and TRBJ1-1; 7 bases are a match to TRBD1. Germline V lookup: CDR1 KGHSH, CDR2 LQKENI. Germline trimming cut 5 bases from V and 1 base from J; bases unmatched to any gene: 4. This CDR3 has 14 residues. CDR3 sequence reads: CASSGRQGNTEAFF. The CDR3 DNA reads TGTGCCAGCTCAGGCAGACAGGGGAACACTGAAGCTTTCTTT. Full variable domain (remainder filled in from reference TRBV18 and TRBJ1-1): NAGVMQNPRHLVRRRGQEARLRCSPMKGHSHVYWYRQLPEEGLKFMVYLQKENIIDESGMPKERFSAEFPKEGPSILRIQQVVRGDSAAYFCASSGRQGNTEAFFGQGTRLTVV.

This rearrangement joins TRBV10-3 to TRBJ2-2, with 7 nucleotides matching TRBD1. The length of the CDR3 is 16 residues. The V and J ends lost 7 bases and 6 bases, in that order; junction bases with no gene match: 14. Germline CDR1 ENHRY, CDR2 SYGVKD. In DNA form, the CDR3 reads TGTGCCATCACTCCAGGTCTGGGACAGAATTCCGGGGAGCTGTTTTTT. Translated, it gives CAITPGLGQNSGELFF.

Concerning this clone itself: At one end the junction does not follow the germline gene, possibly because of a read error. This sample also contains other DNA sequences that code for the same CDR3. The chain uses TRBV30 and TRBJ1-4; D is unclear. Germline V lookup: CDR1 GTSNPN, CDR2 SVGIG (reference sequence). This CDR3 contains 13 residues. The CDR3, as DNA: TGTGCCTGGAGTGTAGTCGTTCGGGAAAAGCTGTTTTTT. This encodes CAWSVVVREKLFF.